This T cell receptor (beta chain) was captured by sequencing in a study of long-term antiretroviral therapy in people with HIV. This was the immunoSEQ v3.0 assay at survey level. Assay used: immunoSEQ multiplex PCR; TCRdb lists only in-frame clones, some missing. The data show 12,000 to 15,000 clones, 70% to 90% seen once. The clonotype originates from a man aged 35-49 years with HIV. The sample was unsorted PBMCs, taken 6.2 years after starting antiretroviral therapy.

DNA of the CDR3: TGTGCCAGCAGCTTAGGGCCGGGGCCCTGGCTGGGGGATACGCAGTATTTT. Translating it yields CASSLGPGPWLGDTQYF. V usage is TRBV7-2 and J usage is TRBJ2-3; D may match TRBD1 or TRBD2 (5 bases each). Germline V lookup: CDR1 SGHTA, CDR2 FQGNSA. The CDR3 has 17 residues. V shed 1 base and J shed 6 bases, with 20 bases lying between them.